These T cell receptor beta chains were read from a single sample in a study of shared clonotypes between healthy human individuals. The table came from immunoSEQ multiplex PCR; TCRdb's copy has only in-frame clones and leaves some out. The repertoire holds about 1.5 million clones, with nearly 99% as singletons. The sample was naive CD4+ T cells sorted from blood. All receptors derive from a young man in good health. CDR3s include the opening cysteine and the closing phenylalanine or tryptophan. The order of the fields is V gene, clone size, D gene, J gene, CDR3 DNA, CDR3 protein. The D gene is left open where the match is weak. Clone sizes are given selectively: once, few, many, or a class where the clone is expanded.

TRBV19	.	.	TRBJ2-7	TGTGCCAGCGCTAGGGGCTCCCTCACCTACGAGCAGTACTTC	CASARGSLTYEQYF
TRBV15	.	TRBD1	TRBJ2-1	TGTGCCACCAGCGCAAACAGGGGAAGCTCCTACAATGAGCAGTTCTTC	CATSANRGSSYNEQFF
TRBV9	.	.	TRBJ2-6	TGTGCCAGCAGCGTAGGGGCAGGCAAATCTGGGGCCAACGTCCTGACTTTC	CASSVGAGKSGANVLTF
TRBV11-2	.	.	TRBJ1-5	TGTGCCAGCAGCTTAGAACGTGGGGGGAGCAATCAGCCCCAGCATTTT	CASSLERGGSNQPQHF
TRBV5-1	.	.	TRBJ1-4	TGCGCCAGCAGCTTGGAACAAGCAACTAATGAAAAACTGTTTTTT	CASSLEQATNEKLFF
TRBV2	.	.	TRBJ2-5	TGTGCCAGCAGTCAGGGACAACAAGAGACCCAGTACTTC	CASSQGQQETQYF
TRBV19	.	.	TRBJ1-4	TGTGCCAGTAGTACGCGGATGGCTAATGAAAAACTGTTTTTT	CASSTRMANEKLFF
TRBV5-7	.	.	TRBJ2-5	TGTGCCAGCAGCTTTCGTTTGGGATTTGAAAGAGAGACCCAGTACTTC	CASSFRLGFERETQYF
TRBV7-9	.	TRBD1	TRBJ1-1	TGTGCCAGCAGCTCCTTGACAGGGATGAACACTGAAGCTTTCTTT	CASSSLTGMNTEAFF
TRBV5-1	.	TRBD1	TRBJ2-7	TGCGCCAGCAGCTTCGGGACAGGGATATCCTACGAGCAGTACTTC	CASSFGTGISYEQYF
TRBV5-6	.	TRBD1	TRBJ2-5	TGTGCCAGCAGCTCACCGACAGGGCAAGAGACCCAGTACTTC	CASSSPTGQETQYF
TRBV1	.	.	TRBJ1-5	TGCACCAGCAGCCAGCCAAGGCAGGGGCGACTAAATCGACCCCACAATCAGCCCCAGCATTTT	CTSSQPRQGRLNRPHNQPQHF
TRBV18	.	.	TRBJ2-1	TGTGCCAGCTCACCACGACAGCCGAGCTCCTACAATGAGCAGTTCTTC	CASSPRQPSSYNEQFF
TRBV29-1	.	TRBD2	TRBJ2-1	TGCAGCGTTGGACTAGCGGGAAGTGTGCATGAGCAGTTCTTC	CSVGLAGSVHEQFF
TRBV5-4	.	TRBD2	TRBJ2-7	TGTGCCACCGGGTGGGCTAGCGGGAAAAACGAGCAGTACTTC	CATGWASGKNEQYF
TRBV18	once	.	TRBJ2-7	TGTGCCAGCTCACCAGGGAGCGAGCAGTACTTC	CASSPGSEQYF
TRBV28	.	TRBD1	TRBJ1-3	TGTGCCAGCAGCCCCGCCGGAGGAGGGGGCGCTGATGGAAACACCATATATTTT	CASSPAGGGGADGNTIYF
TRBV28	.	.	TRBJ1-1	TGTGCCAGCAGCCCCACGCTACCGGGGACATTTAGTGAAGCTTTCTTT	CASSPTLPGTFSEAFF
TRBV9	.	.	TRBJ2-1	TGTGCCAGCAGCGTAGCTGGAGGGGGCTCCTACAATGAGCAGTTCTTC	CASSVAGGGSYNEQFF
TRBV7-2	.	.	TRBJ2-1	TGTGCCAGCAGCTTATTCCCCGTTTCTGCGTCAAATGAGCAGTTCTTC	CASSLFPVSASNEQFF
TRBV6-1	.	TRBD2	TRBJ2-1	TGTGCCAGCAGACTAGCGGGCAGGGTGTTCTTC	CASRLAGRVFF
TRBV9	.	.	TRBJ2-3	TGTGCCAGCAGCGTAGGTCGCGGGAGCACAGATACGCAGTATTTT	CASSVGRGSTDTQYF
TRBV6-5	.	TRBD2	TRBJ2-5	TGTGCCAGCAGGGACGGGAGGGCCCGGGAGACCCAGTACTTC	CASRDGRARETQYF
TRBV27	.	TRBD2	TRBJ2-1	TGTGCCAGCAGTTCACGAGGGACTAGCGGGAGGACCTACAATGAGCAGTTCTTC	CASSSRGTSGRTYNEQFF
TRBV11-2	.	TRBD2	TRBJ2-1	TGTGCCAGCAGCTTAGTCGTGGCTAGCGGGCGGAGTGAGCAGTTCTTC	CASSLVVASGRSEQFF
TRBV29-1	.	.	TRBJ2-7	TGCAGCGTTAAGCAGGGTTCCTACGAGCAGTACTTC	CSVKQGSYEQYF
TRBV5-1	.	.	TRBJ2-5	TGCGCCAGCAGCTTGTGGCAAGAGACCCAGTACTTC	CASSLWQETQYF
TRBV29-1	once	TRBD2	TRBJ2-1	TGCAGCGCTGCCTCCGGGACTAGAAACATGGGTCAGTTCTTC	CSAASGTRNMGQFF
TRBV6-6	.	.	TRBJ2-7	TGTGCCAGCAGTTACTCGAAGGGGGGCTCGTACGAGCAGTACTTC	CASSYSKGGSYEQYF
TRBV11-2	once	.	TRBJ2-7	TGTGCCAGCAGCTTTGACCAGATCAGCTCCTACGAGCAGTACTTC	CASSFDQISSYEQYF
TRBV4-3	.	.	TRBJ2-5	TGCGCCAGCAGCCAAGAGTTAACGGAGACCCAGTACTTC	CASSQELTETQYF
TRBV28	.	.	TRBJ2-7	TGTGCCAGCAGTTTTTGGGTCACCTACGAGCAGTACTTC	CASSFWVTYEQYF
TRBV28	.	.	TRBJ2-7	TGTGCCAGCAGTTTTAAAACGATTTGGGTCTTC	CASSFKTIWVF
TRBV6-7	once	TRBD1	TRBJ2-2	TGTGCCAGCCCCATCGGACAGGGGGCTAACACCGGGGAGCTGTTTTTT	CASPIGQGANTGELFF
TRBV6-1	.	.	TRBJ2-1	TGTGCCAGCAGTGACCAACACGCCATTTCCTACAATGAGCAGTTCTTC	CASSDQHAISYNEQFF
TRBV28	.	.	TRBJ1-2	TGTGCCAGCAGTTTGCGGGCCTATGGCTACACCTTC	CASSLRAYGYTF
TRBV5-1	.	.	TRBJ2-1	TGCGCCAGCAGCTTGGACAGGGCTAGCTCCTACAATGAGCAGTTCTTC	CASSLDRASSYNEQFF
TRBV19	once	.	TRBJ2-5	TGTGCCAGTAGCGTACGAGTCGAAGAGACCCAGTACTTC	CASSVRVEETQYF
TRBV5-1	.	TRBD2	TRBJ2-2	TGCGCCAGCAGCTTGGTGGGACTAGCGCCCACCGGGGAGCTGTTTTTT	CASSLVGLAPTGELFF
TRBV19	.	.	TRBJ1-4	TGTGCCAGTAAACCGGGACGGGGGAATGAAAAACTGTTTTTT	CASKPGRGNEKLFF
TRBV30	.	.	TRBJ2-1	TGTGCCTGGAGTGTACCGCAGGAGCCCATCTCCTACAATGAGCAGTTCTTC	CAWSVPQEPISYNEQFF
TRBV6-6	.	.	TRBJ2-3	TGTGCCAGCAGCCGCGGGGCGGGGGATACGCAGTATTTT	CASSRGAGDTQYF
TRBV6-5	.	.	TRBJ2-6	TGTGCCAGCAGTCGTGTCGGGGCCAACGTCCTGACTTTC	CASSRVGANVLTF
TRBV5-1	.	.	TRBJ2-5	TGCGCCAGCAGCTTGGCCTCAACAGGGCAGGGTAGCCGGTCTCGTGAGACCCAGTACTTC	CASSLASTGQGSRSRETQYF
TRBV7-3	.	.	TRBJ2-1	TGTGCCAGCAGCTTAATAGGCAGCTACAATGAGCAGTTCTTC	CASSLIGSYNEQFF